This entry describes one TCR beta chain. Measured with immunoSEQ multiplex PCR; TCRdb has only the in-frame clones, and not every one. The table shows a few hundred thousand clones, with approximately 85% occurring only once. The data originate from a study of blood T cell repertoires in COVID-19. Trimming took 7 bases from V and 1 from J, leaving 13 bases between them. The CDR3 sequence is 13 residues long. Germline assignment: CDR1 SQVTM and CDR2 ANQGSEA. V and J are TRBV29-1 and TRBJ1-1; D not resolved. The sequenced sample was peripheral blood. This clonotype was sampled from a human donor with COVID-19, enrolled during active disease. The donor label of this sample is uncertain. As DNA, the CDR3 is TGCAGCGCCGACATCGCGGGGAACACTGAAGCTTTCTTT. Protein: CSADIAGNTEAFF.